This T cell receptor (beta chain) was sequenced for a study of blood T cell repertoires in COVID-19. Study information: PBMCs, B-cell-depleted T cells, or T cells provided the cDNA or gDNA that made up the material.

Assay used: immunoSEQ multiplex PCR; TCRdb lists only in-frame clones, some missing. The data contain roughly 20,000 clones, roughly 90% of them singletons. Turning to this clone: Other nucleotide sequences from this sample produce the same CDR3.

Germline V gene lookup returns CDR1 SGHRS and CDR2 YFSETQ. J lost 3 bases, V lost 2 bases, and 1 base had no gene match. CDR3 length: 15 amino acids. This chain links TRBV5-1 with TRBJ2-3; 12 positions agree with TRBD2. Sequenced: peripheral blood. This sequence originates from a human donor in a cohort sampled during active COVID-19. CDR3 region: CASSLGLAGTDTQYF. DNA of the CDR3: TGCGCCAGCAGCTTAGGACTAGCGGGGACAGATACGCAGTATTTT.